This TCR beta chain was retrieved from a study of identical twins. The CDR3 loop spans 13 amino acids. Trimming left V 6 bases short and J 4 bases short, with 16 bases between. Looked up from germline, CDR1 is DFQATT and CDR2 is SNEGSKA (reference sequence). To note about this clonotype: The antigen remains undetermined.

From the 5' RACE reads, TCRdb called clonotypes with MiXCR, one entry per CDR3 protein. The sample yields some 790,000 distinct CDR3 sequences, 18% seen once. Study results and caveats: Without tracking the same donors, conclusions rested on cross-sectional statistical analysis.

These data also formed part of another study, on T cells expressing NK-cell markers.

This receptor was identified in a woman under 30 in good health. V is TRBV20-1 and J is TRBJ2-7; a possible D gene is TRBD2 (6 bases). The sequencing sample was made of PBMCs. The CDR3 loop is CSAQTGRRYEQYF. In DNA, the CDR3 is TGCAGTGCCCAGACCGGGAGAAGGTACGAGCAGTACTTC.